This T cell receptor beta chain stems from a study of cytomegalovirus exposure and HLA in healthy donors. This PCR relied on a set of 60 Vbeta primers and 13 Jbeta primers. Only in-frame clones appear in the TCRdb table, and some are missing; sequencing was by immunoSEQ multiplex PCR. The repertoire holds 100,000 or so clones, with roughly four fifths as singletons. Trimming removed 4 bases from V and 1 base from J; junction bases left unmatched: 4. CDR3 length equals 16 residues. CDR1 is LNHDA and CDR2 is SQIVND in the germline V gene (reference sequence). The rearrangement links TRBV19 to TRBJ1-5, with 10 bases identical to TRBD1. The sequence came from a man aged 40-50 years in good health and CMV-seropositive. Source material: PBMCs. The CDR3 DNA is TGTGCCAGTAGTAGCCCGGACAGGGGGAGCAATCAGCCCCAGCATTTT. Protein sequence: CASSSPDRGSNQPQHF.